This section outlines one T cell receptor beta chain sequence together with its context. Its antigen is as yet unknown. This sample is part of a study of somatic mutations in cytotoxic T cells in rheumatoid arthritis. Notes on the study in general: Of 65 patients, fewer than 10 had a largest CD8+ clone that exceeded 20% of CD8+ cells.

After CD4+ and CD8+ cells were isolated by positive magnetic bead selection, their purity was checked by flow cytometry. V lost 7 bases to trimming and J lost 13 bases; unmatched junction nucleotides: 20. The CDR3 spans 15 residues. Looked up from germline, CDR1 is SNHLY and CDR2 is FYNNEI. Sequenced by immunoSEQ multiplex PCR; TCRdb stores in-frame clones only, minus some. The sample includes around 20,000 clones, 75% to 85% of them seen just once. The source is an adult with rheumatoid arthritis. The chain joins TRBV2 to TRBJ2-7; TRBD2 agrees at 9 bases. The sample taken for sequencing was CD8+ T cells sorted from blood. The CDR3 region has the DNA TGTGCCAGCATCCTCGTCCCCCCTTTAGCGGGAGTTACCTACTTC. Translating it yields CASILVPPLAGVTYF. Using reference TRBV2 and TRBJ2-7 for the parts outside the CDR3, the full variable domain is EPEVTQTPSHQVTQMGQEVILRCVPISNHLYFYWYRQILGQKVEFLVSFYNNEISEKSEIFDDQFSVERPDGSNFTLKIRSTKLEDSAMYFCASILVPPLAGVTYFGPGTRLTVT.